This T cell receptor beta chain was retrieved from a study of CD8+CD57+ T cells in acquired aplastic anemia. TCR beta VDJ combinations and CDR3 sequences were profiled from genomic DNA. TCRdb re-called the reads with MiXCR, one entry per CDR3 protein. The table shows about 250,000 distinct CDR3 sequences, with 45% to 50% occurring only once. CD8+CD57+ cell expansion had been shown by flow cytometry in patients chosen for sequencing. Comments on this clonotype: At one end, the junction sequence differs from germline, possibly due to a read error.

CDR1 and CDR2 from the germline V gene are ENHRY and SYGVKD. CDR3 size: 13 residues. This receptor was identified in a human donor with aplastic anemia. This chain connects TRBV10-3 to TRBJ1-3; D is unclear. Specimen: sorted CD4+, CD8+, or CD8+CD57+ T cells (not recorded which) from PBMCs. CDR3 in DNA: TGTGCCAGCAGTTACACCCAAGGAAACACCATATATTTT. Residues: CASSYTQGNTIYF.